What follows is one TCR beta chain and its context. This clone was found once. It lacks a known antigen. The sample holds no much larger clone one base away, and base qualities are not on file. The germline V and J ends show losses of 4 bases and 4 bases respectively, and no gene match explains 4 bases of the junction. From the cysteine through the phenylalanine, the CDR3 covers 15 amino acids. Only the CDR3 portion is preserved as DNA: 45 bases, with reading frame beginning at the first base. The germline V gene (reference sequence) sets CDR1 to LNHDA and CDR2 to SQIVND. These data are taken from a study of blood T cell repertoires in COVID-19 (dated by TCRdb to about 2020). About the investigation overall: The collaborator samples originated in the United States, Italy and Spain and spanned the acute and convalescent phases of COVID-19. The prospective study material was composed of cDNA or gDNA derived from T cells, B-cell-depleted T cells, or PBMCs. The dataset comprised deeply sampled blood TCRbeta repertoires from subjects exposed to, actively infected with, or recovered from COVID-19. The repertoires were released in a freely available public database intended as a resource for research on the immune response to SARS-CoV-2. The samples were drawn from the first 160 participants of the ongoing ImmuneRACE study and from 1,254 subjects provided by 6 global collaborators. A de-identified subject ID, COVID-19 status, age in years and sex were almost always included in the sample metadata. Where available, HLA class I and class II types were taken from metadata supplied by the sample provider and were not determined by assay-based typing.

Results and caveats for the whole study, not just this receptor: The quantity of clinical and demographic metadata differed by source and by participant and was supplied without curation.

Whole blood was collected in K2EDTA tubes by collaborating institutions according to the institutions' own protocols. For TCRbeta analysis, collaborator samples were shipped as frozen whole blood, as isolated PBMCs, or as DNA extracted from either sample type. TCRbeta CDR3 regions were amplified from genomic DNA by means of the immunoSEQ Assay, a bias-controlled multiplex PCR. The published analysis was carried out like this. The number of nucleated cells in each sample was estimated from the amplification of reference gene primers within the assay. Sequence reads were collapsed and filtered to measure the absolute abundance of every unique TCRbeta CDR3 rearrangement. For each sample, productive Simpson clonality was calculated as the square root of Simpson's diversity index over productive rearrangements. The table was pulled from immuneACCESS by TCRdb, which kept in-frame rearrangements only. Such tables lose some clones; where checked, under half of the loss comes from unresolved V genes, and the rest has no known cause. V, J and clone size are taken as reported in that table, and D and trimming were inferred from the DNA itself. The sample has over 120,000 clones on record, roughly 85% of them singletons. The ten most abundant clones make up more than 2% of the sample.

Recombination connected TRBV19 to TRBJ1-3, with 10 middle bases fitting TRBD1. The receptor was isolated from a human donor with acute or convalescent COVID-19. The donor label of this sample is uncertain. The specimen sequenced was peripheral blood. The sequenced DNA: TGTGCCAGTAGTACGGGGACAGGGGAAGGAAACACCATATATTTT. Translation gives CASSTGTGEGNTIYF.